The T cell receptor (beta chain) described here comes from a study of blood T cell repertoires in COVID-19. Across the whole study: Material from acute and convalescent COVID-19 was sourced from the United States, Italy and Spain. The cDNA or gDNA used as material had been derived from T cells, B-cell-depleted T cells, or PBMCs.

The CDR3 length is 14 residues. The V gene lost 4 bases and the J gene lost 4 bases, with 13 bases spanning the gap. The V gene's germline CDR1 is SGHDN and CDR2 FVKESK. In the original workflow: The assay estimated nucleated cells by amplifying reference gene primers. The method was immunoSEQ multiplex PCR; TCRdb's version includes in-frame clones alone and lacks a portion of them. V and J calls and clone size are copied from that table; D and trimming were computed from the DNA. The sample includes tens of thousands of clones, 85% to 90% of them seen just once. The clonotype originates from an elderly woman with active or convalescent COVID-19. The source material was peripheral blood. The chain is built from TRBV14 and TRBJ1-2; D unresolved. The CDR3 spells CASSPREEFYGYTF. CDR3 bases: TGTGCCAGCAGCCCAAGAGAAGAATTCTATGGCTACACCTTC.